This T cell receptor beta chain was sequenced during a study of graft-versus-host responses after intestinal transplantation. In the study overall: Each of the recipients got a multivisceral, liver-intestinal, or isolated intestinal transplant. Anti-thymocyte globulin was used for induction in all recipients, who then took tacrolimus and steroids for roughly three years. Study observations and caveats: The study associated peak circulating GvH clone levels with early post-transplant HvG declines. Recipient-marrow GvH clones were detected, some having first appeared in ileum or blood.

In the case of this clone: Its antigen is not known.

The assay was immunoSEQ multiplex PCR, and TCRdb's table has in-frame clones only and misses some. The sample includes approximately 130,000 clones, approximately 94% of them seen just once. Trimming pared 5 bases from V and 10 bases from J, leaving 26 bases between. The germline V gene encodes CDR1 KGHSH and CDR2 LQKENI. This CDR3 comprises 17 residues. The rearrangement links TRBV18 to TRBJ2-2; D gene unclear. The origin of this receptor is a human donor who received an intestinal transplant. Here the sequenced sample was unstimulated CD4+ T cells sorted from spleen or lymph node cells, taken before intestinal transplant. The DNA for the CDR3 is TGTGCCAGCTCATCACAACCGTCTGGGTGGGGTTCTATGGAGCTGTTTTTT. The encoded protein is CASSSQPSGWGSMELFF.